The next 10 T cell receptor beta chains were all read from a single sample in a study of cytomegalovirus exposure and HLA in healthy donors. PCR used 60 Vbeta primers and 13 Jbeta primers. The data were produced by immunoSEQ multiplex PCR, yet TCRdb's version contains in-frame clones alone and is incomplete. The table includes fewer than 150,000 clones, about four fifths detected once. Sequenced material: PBMCs. These receptors were collected from a man aged 30 to 39 in good health and CMV-seronegative.

The genes are TRBV5-1 and TRBJ2-7; 8 bases map to TRBD1. Germline CDR1 is SGHRS and CDR2 is YFSETQ. The CDR3 runs 14 residues. With 5 bases clipped from V and 2 bases from J, the junction kept 6 bases outside the gene matches. The CDR3 reads CASSPGQATYEQYF. The CDR3 nucleotides are TGCGCCAGCAGTCCGGGACAGGCCACCTACGAGCAGTACTTC.

On this clone itself: Relative to the germline gene, one junction end is altered; a read error may explain this. The chain uses TRBV6-5 and TRBJ2-7; D is possibly TRBD2 (7 bases). Germline assignment: CDR1 MNHEY and CDR2 SVGAGI. CDR3 size: 13 residues. CDR3 sequence (DNA): TGTGCCAGCAGTTACTCGTCGGGGGGCGAGAGGCACTTC. Protein: CASSYSSGGERHF.

This chain links TRBV28 with TRBJ2-3; D is possibly TRBD2 (5 bases). CDR3 length: 15 amino acids. Germline CDR1 reads MDHEN; CDR2 reads SYDVKM. V lost 9 bases to trimming and J lost 0 bases, with 16 bases between them. CDR3 residues: CASEGAGPSTDTQYF. CDR3 bases: TGTGCCAGTGAGGGAGCTGGCCCTAGCACAGATACGCAGTATTTT.

The gene calls are TRBV9 and TRBJ2-5; D possibly corresponds to TRBD2 (5 bases). The CDR3 totals 15 residues. V lost 1 base to trimming and J lost 4 bases, with 14 bases between them. Germline-derived CDR1 and CDR2 are SGDLS and YYNGEE. The CDR3 nucleotides are TGTGCCAGCAGCGTAAGTTCCGGGGATGGAGAGACCCAGTACTTC. This encodes CASSVSSGDGETQYF.

The chain is built from TRBV5-6 and TRBJ2-5; 13 bases agree with TRBD2. The V segment lost 4 bases and the J segment 5 bases; nucleotides outside the gene matches: 5. From germline, CDR1 is SGHDT and CDR2 YYEEEE. The CDR3 has 15 residues. CDR3 nucleotides: TGTGCCAGCAGCAATCCGGGACTAGCGGGGGAGACCCAGTACTTC. It translates to CASSNPGLAGETQYF.

This clone was counted only a few times. This chain connects TRBV6-1 to TRBJ1-5; weak D call: TRBD1 (6 bases). Germline V gene lookup returns CDR1 MNHNS and CDR2 SASEGT. The CDR3 consists of 18 residues. Trimming cost V 3 bases and J 5 bases, with 23 bases left between them. CDR3 sequence (DNA): TGTGCCAGCAGTGAGGCAACAGGGTTGGGGTGGATGGATCAGCCCCAGCATTTT. Residues: CASSEATGLGWMDQPQHF.

The V and J genes are TRBV5-1 and TRBJ2-7, with a weak D call TRBD1 (6 bases). V lost 5 bases to trimming and J lost 3 bases, with 18 bases between them. CDR1 and CDR2 (germline): SGHRS, YFSETQ. The CDR3 is 15 amino acids. CDR3 residues: CASSTGQTVNYEQYF. In nucleotides, the CDR3 is TGCGCCAGCAGTACCGGACAGACGGTAAACTACGAGCAGTACTTC. The variable domain in full, completed from reference TRBV5-1 and TRBJ2-7, reads KAGVTQTPRYLIKTRGQQVTLSCSPISGHRSVSWYQQTPGQGLQFLFEYFSETQRNKGNFPGRFSGRQFSNSRSEMNVSTLELGDSALYLCASSTGQTVNYEQYFGPGTRLTVT.

To note about this clone: Just one base apart from a much larger clone, this may be a read error. The chain links TRBV2 to TRBJ1-1, with 8 bases lining up with TRBD1. The CDR3 has 13 residues. CDR1 and CDR2 from the germline V gene are SNHLY and FYNNEI. Germline trimming cut 6 bases from V and 1 base from J; bases unmatched to any gene: 1. Written as DNA, the CDR3 is TGTGCCAGCAGCGGACAGGGGAACACTGAAGCTTTCTTT. This translates into CASSGQGNTEAFF.

The chain uses TRBV15 and TRBJ1-2; 9 bases are shared with TRBD1. Per the germline V gene, CDR1 is LNHNV and CDR2 is YYDKDF (reference sequence). Unmatched junction bases numbered 6, after V lost 3 bases and J lost 4 bases. CDR3 length: 15 residues. CDR3 coding DNA: TGTGCCACCAGCAGGGACAGGGGAAGATTCTATGGCTACACCTTC. This sequence encodes CATSRDRGRFYGYTF. The full variable domain, completed using reference TRBV15 and TRBJ1-2, is DAMVIQNPRYQVTQFGKPVTLSCSQTLNHNVMYWYQQKSSQAPKLLFHYYDKDFNNEADTPDNFQSRRPNTSFCFLDIRSPGLGDTAMYLCATSRDRGRFYGYTFGSGTRLTVV.

The chain links TRBV2 to TRBJ2-3; 10 nucleotides agree with TRBD2. The CDR3 covers 18 residues. Germline assignment: CDR1 SNHLY and CDR2 FYNNEI. After removal of 3 bases from V and 0 bases from J, the junction contained 9 bases not matched to a gene. The CDR3 sequence is CASSEVAGGQASTDTQYF. CDR3 DNA: TGTGCCAGCAGTGAGGTAGCGGGAGGCCAAGCTAGCACAGATACGCAGTATTTT.